Shown below are 8 T cell receptor beta chains from a single sample sequenced in a study of PD-L1 blockade in urothelial cancer. Time point here: peripheral blood 6 weeks after treatment start. TCRdb keeps only in-frame clones here, not all; method: immunoSEQ multiplex PCR. The sample contains 45,000 to 50,000 clones, 65% to 85% of which appear only once. The sequenced sample was PBMCs, obtained around atezolizumab (anti-PD-L1) treatment. The receptors were sampled from a man between 65 and 85 years old with urothelial cancer.

This chain uses TRBV18 with TRBJ2-3; D not resolved. CDR1 KGHSH and CDR2 LQKENI come from the germline V gene. Trimming shortened V by 3 bases and J by 2 bases, and 3 bases separated the two germline ends. The length of the CDR3 is 12 residues. The CDR3 bases are TGTGCCAGCTCACCCTTCACAGATACGCAGTATTTT. It is translated as CASSPFTDTQYF.

About this clone itself: At the DNA level, this CDR3 is encoded by other sequences in the same sample as well. The CDR3 bases are TGCGCCAGCAGCTCTGGACTGTACGAGCAGTACTTC. Its translation: CASSSGLYEQYF. The chain recombines TRBV5-1 with TRBJ2-7; tentative D call: TRBD2 (5 bases). Germline V gene data show CDR1 as SGHRS and CDR2 as YFSETQ. V was clipped by 3 bases and J by 4 bases, with 8 bases between them. The CDR3 runs 12 residues.

This chain connects TRBV19 to TRBJ1-1; D remains ambiguous. In germline, CDR1 is LNHDA, CDR2 SQIVND (reference sequence). V lost 0 bases, J lost 3 bases, and 8 bases lay in between. CDR3 length equals 14 residues. The CDR3 here is CASSIEGGDTEAFF. The CDR3 coding sequence is TGTGCCAGTAGTATAGAGGGAGGCGACACTGAAGCTTTCTTT. Together with reference TRBV19 and TRBJ1-1, the CDR3 gives the full variable domain: DGGITQSPKYLFRKEGQNVTLSCEQNLNHDAMYWYRQDPGQGLRLIYYSQIVNDFQKGDIAEGYSVSREKKESFPLTVTSAQKNPTAFYLCASSIEGGDTEAFFGQGTRLTVV.

The V call is TRBV19, the J call TRBJ2-7; D uncertain. Looked up from germline, CDR1 is LNHDA and CDR2 is SQIVND (reference sequence). CDR3 length: 13 amino acids. Trimming left V 3 bases short and J 7 bases short, with 13 bases between. The CDR3 here is CASSMEYVREQYF. The CDR3 coding sequence is TGTGCCAGTAGTATGGAGTACGTCCGGGAGCAGTACTTC.

CDR3 DNA: TGTGCCAGTATAGGGAGAGGCACTGAAGCTTTCTTT. Protein product: CASIGRGTEAFF. J is TRBJ1-1 and V is TRBV19; D call uncertain. The CDR3 is 12 amino acids. With 7 bases removed from V and 4 bases from J, the gap between germline ends came to 10 bases. Germline V lookup: CDR1 LNHDA, CDR2 SQIVND (reference sequence). The variable domain in full, completed from reference TRBV19 and TRBJ1-1, reads DGGITQSPKYLFRKEGQNVTLSCEQNLNHDAMYWYRQDPGQGLRLIYYSQIVNDFQKGDIAEGYSVSREKKESFPLTVTSAQKNPTAFYLCASIGRGTEAFFGQGTRLTVV.

The chain links TRBV5-1 to TRBJ2-7; 10 positions agree with TRBD1. The CDR3 is made up of 14 amino acids. With V trimmed by 2 bases and J by 5 bases, 4 bases remained unmatched. The germline V gene has CDR1 SGHRS and CDR2 YFSETQ. CDR3 protein: CASSFGTGANEQYF. The CDR3 DNA sequence: TGCGCCAGCAGCTTTGGGACAGGGGCGAACGAGCAGTACTTC.

This chain uses TRBV6-5 with TRBJ2-7; 9 bases are a match to TRBD1. Per the germline V gene, CDR1 is MNHEY and CDR2 is SVGAGI. This CDR3 is built from 14 residues. The junction had 3 bases not matched to a gene; V was cut back by 4 bases and J by 2 bases. DNA of the CDR3: TGTGCCAGCAGTTTGGACAGGGGTACCTACGAGCAGTACTTC. Translating gives CASSLDRGTYEQYF.

The chain carries TRBV7-9 and TRBJ1-4; D remains ambiguous. The CDR3 covers 13 residues. V dropped 1 base and J dropped 8 bases, with 8 bases sitting between them. Looked up from germline, CDR1 is SEHNR and CDR2 is FQNEAQ (reference sequence). CDR3 residues: CASSLGGWEKLFF. The CDR3 DNA is TGTGCCAGCAGCTTAGGAGGTTGGGAAAAACTGTTTTTT.